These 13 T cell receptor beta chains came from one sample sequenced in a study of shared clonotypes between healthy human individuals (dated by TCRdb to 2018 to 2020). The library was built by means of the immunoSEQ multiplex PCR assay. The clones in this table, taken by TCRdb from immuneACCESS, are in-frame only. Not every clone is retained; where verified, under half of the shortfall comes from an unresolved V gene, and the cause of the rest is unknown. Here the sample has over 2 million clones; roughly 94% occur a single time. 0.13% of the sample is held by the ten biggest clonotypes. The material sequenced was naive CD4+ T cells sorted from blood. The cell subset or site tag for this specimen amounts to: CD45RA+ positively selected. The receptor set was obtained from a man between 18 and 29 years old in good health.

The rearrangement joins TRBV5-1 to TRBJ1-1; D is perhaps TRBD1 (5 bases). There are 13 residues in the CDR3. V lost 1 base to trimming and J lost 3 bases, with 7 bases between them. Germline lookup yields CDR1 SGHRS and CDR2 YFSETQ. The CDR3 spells CASSLLGDTEAFF. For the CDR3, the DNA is TGCGCCAGCAGCTTGTTAGGGGACACTGAAGCTTTCTTT.

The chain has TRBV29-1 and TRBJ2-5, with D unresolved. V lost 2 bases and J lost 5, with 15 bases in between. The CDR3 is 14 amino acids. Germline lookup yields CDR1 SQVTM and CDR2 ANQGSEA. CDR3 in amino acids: CSVELGTAKETQYF. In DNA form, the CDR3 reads TGCAGCGTTGAACTGGGCACGGCTAAGGAGACCCAGTACTTC.

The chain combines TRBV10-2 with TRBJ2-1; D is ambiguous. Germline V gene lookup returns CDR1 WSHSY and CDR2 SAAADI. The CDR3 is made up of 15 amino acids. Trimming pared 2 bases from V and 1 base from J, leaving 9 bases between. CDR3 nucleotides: TGCGCCAGCAGTGAGACTATGACTTCCTACAATGAGCAGTTCTTC. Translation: CASSETMTSYNEQFF.

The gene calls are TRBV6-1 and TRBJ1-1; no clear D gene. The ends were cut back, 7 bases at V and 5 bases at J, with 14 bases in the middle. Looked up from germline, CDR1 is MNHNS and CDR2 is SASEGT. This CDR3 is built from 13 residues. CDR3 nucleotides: TGTGCCAGCACCAAGATATTGGAAACTGAAGCTTTCTTT. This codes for CASTKILETEAFF.

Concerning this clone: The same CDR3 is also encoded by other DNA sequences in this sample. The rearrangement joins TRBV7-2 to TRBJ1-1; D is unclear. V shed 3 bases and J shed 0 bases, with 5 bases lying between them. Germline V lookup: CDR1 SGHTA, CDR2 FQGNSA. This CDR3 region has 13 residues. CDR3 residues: CASSFSLNTEAFF. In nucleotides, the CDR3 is TGTGCCAGCAGCTTCTCGTTGAACACTGAAGCTTTCTTT.

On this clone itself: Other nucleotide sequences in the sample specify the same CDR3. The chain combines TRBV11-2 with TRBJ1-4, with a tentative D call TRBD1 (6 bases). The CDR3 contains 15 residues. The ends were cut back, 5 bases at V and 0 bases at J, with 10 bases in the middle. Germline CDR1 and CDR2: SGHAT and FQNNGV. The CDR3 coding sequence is TGTGCCAGCAGCCCGGGGGGCGCAACTAATGAAAAACTGTTTTTT. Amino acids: CASSPGGATNEKLFF.

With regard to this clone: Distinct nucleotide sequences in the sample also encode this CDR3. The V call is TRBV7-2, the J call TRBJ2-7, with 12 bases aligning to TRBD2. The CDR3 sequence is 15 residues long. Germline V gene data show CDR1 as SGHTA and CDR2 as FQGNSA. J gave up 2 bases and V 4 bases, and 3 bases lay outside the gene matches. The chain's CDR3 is CASSSLAGGPYEQYF. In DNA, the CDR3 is TGTGCCAGCAGCTCACTAGCGGGAGGACCCTACGAGCAGTACTTC.

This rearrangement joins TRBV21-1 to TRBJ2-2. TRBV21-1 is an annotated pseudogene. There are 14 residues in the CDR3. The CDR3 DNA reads TGTGCCAGCAGAGGGACCCCCTGCGCCGGGGAGCTGTTTTTT. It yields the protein CASRGTPCAGELFF.

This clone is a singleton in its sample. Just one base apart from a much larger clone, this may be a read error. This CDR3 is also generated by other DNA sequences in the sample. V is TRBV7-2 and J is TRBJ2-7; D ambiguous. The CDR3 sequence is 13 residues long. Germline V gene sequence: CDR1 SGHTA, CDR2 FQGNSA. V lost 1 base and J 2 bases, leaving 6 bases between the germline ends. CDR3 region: CASSLEGPYEQYF. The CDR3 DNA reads TGTGCCAGCAGCTTAGAAGGGCCCTACGAGCAGTACTTC.

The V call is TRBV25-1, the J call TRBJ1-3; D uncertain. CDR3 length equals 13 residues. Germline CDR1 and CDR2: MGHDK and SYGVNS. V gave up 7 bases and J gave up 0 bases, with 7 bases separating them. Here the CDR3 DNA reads TGTGCCAGCAATCCGACCTCTGGAAACACCATATATTTT. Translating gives CASNPTSGNTIYF.

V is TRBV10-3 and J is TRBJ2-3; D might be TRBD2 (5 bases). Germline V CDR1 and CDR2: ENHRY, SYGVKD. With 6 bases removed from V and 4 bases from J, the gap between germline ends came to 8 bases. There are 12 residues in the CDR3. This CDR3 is CAISPAADTQYF. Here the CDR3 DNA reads TGTGCCATCAGCCCAGCGGCAGATACGCAGTATTTT.

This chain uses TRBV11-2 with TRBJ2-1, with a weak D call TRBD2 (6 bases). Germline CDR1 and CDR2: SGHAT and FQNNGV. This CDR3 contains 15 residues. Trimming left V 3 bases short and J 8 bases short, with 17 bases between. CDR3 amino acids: CASSLEGLPVYEQFF. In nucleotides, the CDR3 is TGTGCCAGCAGCTTGGAGGGACTCCCCGTCTATGAGCAGTTCTTC.

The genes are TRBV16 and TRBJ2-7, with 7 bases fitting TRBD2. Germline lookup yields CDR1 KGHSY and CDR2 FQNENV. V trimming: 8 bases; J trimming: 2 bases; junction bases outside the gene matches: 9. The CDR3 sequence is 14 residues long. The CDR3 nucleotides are TGTGCCAGCCGGCCGGGACTACCGACCTACGAGCAGTACTTC. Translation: CASRPGLPTYEQYF.